The 16 T cell receptor beta chains below were found in one sample sequenced in a study of early T cells in non-severe SARS-CoV-2 infection (dated by TCRdb to the early 2020s). Library method: 5' RACE. TCRdb lists the instrument as NextSeq 500. The public reads were quality trimmed at Q25 with fastp and then assembled into clones with MiXCR by TCRdb, keeping productive beta chains. Rows are unified per CDR3 protein, each entry keeping the most common DNA and genes. The sample has some 77,000 distinct CDR3 sequences on record, over 9% of them singletons. Of the sample, nearly 5% is held by the ten largest clones. Material for sequencing was whole blood. All receptors come from an adult who was a healthcare worker with PCR-confirmed SARS-CoV-2 infection or an uninfected control (not recorded which).

This clonotype came up many times. The chain carries TRBV5-5 and TRBJ2-3; TRBD2 matches 11 bases. The V segment lost 0 bases and the J segment 5 bases; nucleotides outside the gene matches: 5. Germline-derived CDR1 and CDR2 are SGHKS and YYEKEE (reference sequence). This CDR3 spans 16 amino acids. The CDR3 region is CASSLERLAGIDTQYF. The DNA for the CDR3 is TGTGCCAGCAGCTTGGAGCGACTAGCGGGGATAGATACGCAGTATTTT. The whole variable domain, filled in from reference TRBV5-5 and TRBJ2-3, reads DAGVTQSPTHLIKTRGQQVTLRCSPISGHKSVSWYQQVLGQGPQFIFQYYEKEERGRGNFPDRFSARQFPNYSSELNVNALLLGDSALYLCASSLERLAGIDTQYFGPGTRLTVL.

Ten or more counts support this clonotype. The gene calls are TRBV6-1 and TRBJ1-6; 8 nucleotides align to TRBD1. V lost 6 bases and J lost 6; bases outside the gene matches: 10. The germline V gene has CDR1 MNHNS and CDR2 SASEGT. The CDR3 sequence is 16 residues long. CDR3 sequence reads: CASSQDRVTSNSPLHF. CDR3 nucleotide sequence: TGTGCCAGCAGCCAGGACAGGGTAACATCTAATTCACCCCTCCACTTT.

V gene TRBV7-6 combines with J gene TRBJ2-1; D is uncertain. V was trimmed by 2 bases and J by 4 bases, leaving 6 bases between them. In germline, CDR1 is SGHVS, CDR2 FNYEAQ. The CDR3 is made up of 13 amino acids. CDR3 nucleotides: TGTGCCAGCAGCTTATTAAATTACAATGAGCAGTTCTTC. It specifies CASSLLNYNEQFF.

This clonotype came up a few times. The rearrangement uses TRBV11-1 and TRBJ2-3, with D possibly TRBD2 on 5 matching bases. Per germline, CDR1 SGHAT and CDR2 FQDESV (reference sequence). This CDR3 contains 13 residues. V was shortened by 7 bases and J by 2 bases, with 10 bases between the two germline ends. As DNA, the CDR3 is TGTGCCAGCACCCCGGAGGACACAGATACGCAGTATTTT. It encodes CASTPEDTDTQYF.

The table lists this clonotype with many counts. The chain uses TRBV28 and TRBJ1-6; unclear D gene. This CDR3 has 16 residues. Germline V lookup: CDR1 MDHEN, CDR2 SYDVKM. Trimming shortened V by 4 bases and J by 0 bases, and 10 bases separated the two germline ends. CDR3 sequence (DNA): TGTGCCAGCAGTTGGACCGATAGCTCCTATAATTCACCCCTCCACTTT. Its protein is CASSWTDSSYNSPLHF. Based on the CDR3 plus reference TRBV28 and TRBJ1-6, the full variable domain is DVKVTQSSRYLVKRTGEKVFLECVQDMDHENMFWYRQDPGLGLRLIYFSYDVKMKEKGDIPEGYSVSREKKERFSLILESASTNQTSMYLCASSWTDSSYNSPLHFGNGTRLTVT.

This clonotype was counted ten times or more. The chain joins TRBV30 to TRBJ2-2; D possibly uses TRBD1 or TRBD2 (5 bases each). Germline CDR1 reads GTSNPN; CDR2 reads SVGIG (reference sequence). Trimming stripped 4 bases from V and 4 bases from J, with 22 bases between. The CDR3 consists of 17 residues. This CDR3 reads CAWTAARGRATTGELFF. In DNA form, the CDR3 reads TGTGCCTGGACGGCTGCACGGGGCAGGGCGACCACCGGGGAGCTGTTTTTT.

V is TRBV5-6 and J is TRBJ2-1, with D possibly TRBD2 on 6 matching bases. Germline values: CDR1 SGHDT, CDR2 YYEEEE. The V gene lost 1 base and the J gene lost 4 bases, with 9 bases spanning the gap. The CDR3 runs to 14 residues. CDR3 nucleotide sequence: TGTGCCAGCAGCTTGACACGGGAGTACAATGAGCAGTTCTTC. Translated: CASSLTREYNEQFF.

V usage is TRBV5-1 and J usage is TRBJ1-4; D ambiguous. CDR1 and CDR2 (germline): SGHRS, YFSETQ. Trimming removed 7 bases from V and 7 bases from J, with 20 bases in between. The CDR3 loop spans 15 amino acids. The CDR3 DNA sequence: TGCGCCAGCGCAATATCGGGCGGCGACGGTGAAAAACTGTTTTTT. The encoded protein is CASAISGGDGEKLFF.

This clonotype occurred a few times. The chain has TRBV7-9 and TRBJ2-3; D not certain. Germline V gene data show CDR1 as SEHNR and CDR2 as FQNEAQ (reference sequence). Trimming removed 5 bases at V and 6 bases at J, with 9 bases between. CDR3 length: 12 amino acids. The CDR3 reads CASSPPSDTQYF. DNA for the CDR3: TGTGCCAGCAGCCCACCTTCGGATACGCAGTATTTT.

This clonotype was counted a few times. The chain employs TRBV20-1 and TRBJ2-5; the D is unclear. The CDR3 runs to 12 residues. V shed 1 base and J shed 3 bases, with 6 bases lying between them. Germline CDR1 is DFQATT and CDR2 is SNEGSKA (reference sequence). CDR3: CSARGPEETQYF. DNA of the CDR3: TGCAGTGCTAGAGGACCGGAAGAGACCCAGTACTTC.

This clonotype was detected ten times or more. This chain links TRBV4-2 with TRBJ2-2; D is unclear. Trimming took off 0 bases at V and 3 bases at J, with 5 bases between the two ends. The CDR3 sequence is 14 residues long. CDR1 LGHNA and CDR2 YNFKEQ come from the germline V gene. Written as DNA, the CDR3 is TGTGCCAGCAGCCAAGACCGACACACCGGGGAGCTGTTTTTT. The encoded protein is CASSQDRHTGELFF.

A few counts support this clonotype. The V gene is TRBV6-2 or TRBV6-3, the J gene TRBJ2-7; 10 bases map to TRBD2. Trimming took 6 bases from V and 0 from J; bases not matched to a gene: 5. The V gene's germline CDR1 is MNHEY and CDR2 SVGEGT. The CDR3 contains 15 residues. CDR3 bases: TGTGCCAGCAGGGAACTAGCGGGAATCTCCTACGAGCAGTACTTC. Translating it yields CASRELAGISYEQYF.

Concerning this clonotype itself: A read error may be the cause here, since a much bigger clone is one base away. The chain couples TRBV6-2 or TRBV6-3 to TRBJ2-2; no clear D gene. Trimming pared 6 bases from V and 1 base from J, leaving 0 bases between. From germline, CDR1 is MNHEY and CDR2 SVGEGT. This CDR3 contains 11 residues. For the CDR3, the DNA is TGTGCCAGCAGGAACACCGGGGAGCTGTTTTTT. Protein product: CASRNTGELFF.

The chain carries TRBV7-9 and TRBJ2-1; unclear D gene. Germline CDR1 and CDR2: SEHNR and FQNEAQ (reference sequence). The CDR3 totals 11 residues. V lost 5 bases to trimming and J lost 7 bases, with 6 bases between them. The CDR3, as DNA: TGTGCCAGCAGCACGATAAATGAGCAGTTCTTC. As protein: CASSTINEQFF.

This clonotype was recorded at least ten times. The chain uses TRBV20-1 and TRBJ2-3; D is ambiguous. Germline CDR1 and CDR2: DFQATT and SNEGSKA (reference sequence). This CDR3 is 12 amino acids long. The CDR3 DNA follows: TGCAGAACCACCCCGGGTACAGATACGCAGTATTTT. It specifies CRTTPGTDTQYF.

This clonotype was seen a few times. The CDR3 DNA reads TGTGCCAGCAGTTTGTTGCGAACCACTGAAGCTTTCTTT. It specifies CASSLLRTTEAFF. The rearrangement uses TRBV27 and TRBJ1-1; D gene unclear. Germline V gene data show CDR1 as MNHEY and CDR2 as SMNVEV (reference sequence). This CDR3 has 13 amino acids. The germline V and J ends were trimmed by 3 bases and 4 bases, with 9 bases remaining between them.